A single sample is the source of the 21 T cell receptor beta chains below, sequenced in a study of cytomegalovirus exposure and HLA in healthy donors. The PCR ran on 60 Vbeta and 13 Jbeta primers. The repertoire was sequenced with immunoSEQ multiplex PCR; TCRdb's copy has only in-frame clones and lacks some. This table has approximately 82,000 clones, around 79% appearing once. The sequenced sample was PBMCs. The receptors were sampled from a man aged 40-49 years in good health and CMV-seronegative.

This clone was counted between two and nine times. The CDR3 loop is CSVEAGQPFNEKLFF. The CDR3 nucleotides are TGCAGCGTTGAGGCGGGACAGCCCTTTAATGAAAAACTGTTTTTT. V and J are TRBV29-1 and TRBJ1-4, with 7 nucleotides matching TRBD1. V shed 3 bases and J 4 bases; nucleotides not matched to a gene: 8. Germline V lookup: CDR1 SQVTM, CDR2 ANQGSEA. The CDR3 contains 15 residues. Based on the CDR3 plus reference TRBV29-1 and TRBJ1-4, the full variable domain is SAVISQKPSRDICQRGTSLTIQCQVDSQVTMMFWYRQQPGQSLTLIATANQGSEATYESGFVIDKFPISRPNLTFSTLTVSNMSPEDSSIYLCSVEAGQPFNEKLFFGSGTQLSVL.

This chain uses TRBV18 with TRBJ2-3; no firm D call. Per germline, CDR1 KGHSH and CDR2 LQKENI. Trimming took off 0 bases at V and 3 bases at J, with 13 bases between the two ends. The CDR3 contains 16 residues. The CDR3 DNA sequence: TGTGCCAGCTCACCACCGAGCGCCCCCCGGACAGATACGCAGTATTTT. Protein sequence: CASSPPSAPRTDTQYF.

This chain connects TRBV7-9 to TRBJ1-1; 9 bases map to TRBD1. The CDR3 consists of 14 residues. The germline V gene encodes CDR1 SEHNR and CDR2 FQNEAQ (reference sequence). With V trimmed by 7 bases and J by 1 base, 4 bases remained unmatched. The CDR3 reads CASTWDRENTEAFF. CDR3 sequence (DNA): TGTGCCAGCACCTGGGACAGGGAGAACACTGAAGCTTTCTTT. The whole variable domain, remainder taken from reference TRBV7-9 and TRBJ1-1, is DTGVSQNPRHKITKRGQNVTFRCDPISEHNRLYWYRQTLGQGPEFLTYFQNEAQLEKSRLLSDRFSAERPKGSFSTLEIQRTEQGDSAMYLCASTWDRENTEAFFGQGTRLTVV.

This clone came up a few times. The chain combines TRBV2 with TRBJ2-7, with TRBD1 matching 7 bases. The trim removed 8 bases at V and 4 bases at J, leaving 14 bases unmatched. CDR3 length: 15 amino acids. Per the germline V gene, CDR1 is SNHLY and CDR2 is FYNNEI. This chain's CDR3 is CASEGQRAHGYEQYF. DNA of the CDR3: TGTGCCAGCGAGGGACAGCGAGCCCACGGGTACGAGCAGTACTTC.

The rearrangement links TRBV19 to TRBJ2-7, with TRBD2 identical over 13 bases. From germline, CDR1 is LNHDA and CDR2 SQIVND (reference sequence). This CDR3 has 13 residues. V lost 6 bases to trimming and J lost 6 bases; unmatched junction nucleotides: 2. This chain's CDR3 is CASRGLAGFEQYF. Here the CDR3 DNA reads TGTGCCAGTAGGGGACTAGCGGGATTCGAGCAGTACTTC.

The chain recombines TRBV5-1 with TRBJ2-3, with TRBD2 matching over 10 bases. CDR1 and CDR2 from the germline V gene are SGHRS and YFSETQ. V shed 5 bases and J 7 bases; nucleotides not matched to a gene: 4. CDR3 length: 13 amino acids. The CDR3 DNA reads as TGCGCCAGCAGACAGCGGGAGGGTCATACGCAGTATTTT. The encoded protein is CASRQREGHTQYF.

V usage is TRBV18 and J usage is TRBJ2-5, with TRBD1 identical over 7 bases. V trimming: 3 bases; J trimming: 0 bases; junction bases outside the gene matches: 10. Germline values: CDR1 KGHSH, CDR2 LQKENI. CDR3 size: 17 residues. The CDR3 DNA reads TGTGCCAGCTCACCCTTTACATTGGGACAGAACCAAGAGACCCAGTACTTC. Amino acid sequence: CASSPFTLGQNQETQYF.

The genes are TRBV11-3 and TRBJ2-3; 8 bases line up with TRBD1. From germline, CDR1 is SGHNT and CDR2 YENEEA. CDR3 length equals 15 residues. The ends lost 4 bases at V and 2 bases at J; junction bases unmatched: 5. The CDR3 reads CASSYRTGNTDTQYF. The CDR3 DNA is TGTGCCAGCAGCTATAGGACAGGGAACACAGATACGCAGTATTTT.

This clone was picked up one time. The rearrangement joins TRBV15 to TRBJ2-5, with D tentatively TRBD1 (5 bases). Trimming removed 8 bases at V and 4 bases at J, with 14 bases between. From germline, CDR1 is LNHNV and CDR2 YYDKDF (reference sequence). CDR3 length equals 13 residues. The chain's CDR3 is CATVRAFGETQYF. Written as DNA, the CDR3 is TGTGCCACCGTCAGGGCTTTTGGAGAGACCCAGTACTTC.

The V gene is TRBV28, the J gene TRBJ2-7; D may be TRBD1 (5 bases). There are 14 residues in the CDR3. The germline gives CDR1 MDHEN, CDR2 SYDVKM. V was shortened by 3 bases and J by 4 bases, with 13 bases between the two germline ends. CDR3 DNA sequence: TGTGCCAGCAGTTTTCTACAGGCCTCGTACGAGCAGTACTTC. Translated: CASSFLQASYEQYF.

This clone was seen more than once but under ten times. The V call is TRBV5-1, the J call TRBJ1-5; D uncertain. V was trimmed by 4 bases and J by 2 bases, leaving 7 bases between them. CDR1 is SGHRS and CDR2 is YFSETQ in the germline V gene. This CDR3 region has 13 residues. The CDR3 loop reads CASSPEGNQPQHF. The CDR3, as DNA: TGCGCCAGCAGCCCGGAGGGCAATCAGCCCCAGCATTTT.

This clone was counted a single time. One junction end does not reproduce the germline sequence, and a read error may be involved. The chain carries TRBV7-9 and TRBJ2-3; 8 bases are a match to TRBD2. The germline CDR1 and CDR2 sequences are SEHNR and FQNEAQ (reference sequence). The CDR3 spans 16 residues. The CDR3 sequence is CSSSFSGTSDAGTQYF. The CDR3, as DNA: TGTTCCAGCAGCTTTTCCGGGACTAGTGATGCAGGTACGCAGTATTTT.

This clone was seen just once. This sequence joins TRBV28 and TRBJ1-3; TRBD1 aligns across 8 bases. This CDR3 has 16 residues. Germline CDR1 is MDHEN and CDR2 is SYDVKM. The trim removed 5 bases at V and 5 bases at J, leaving 11 bases unmatched. The CDR3 DNA is TGTGCCAGCAGTATAGGACAGGGCGATTTCCGAAACACCATATATTTT. Its translation: CASSIGQGDFRNTIYF.

The V call is TRBV7-2, the J call TRBJ2-7; 11 bases are shared with TRBD2. The CDR3 extends over 15 amino acids. V dropped 5 bases and J dropped 2; count of bases not matched to a gene: 5. The germline V gene has CDR1 SGHTA and CDR2 FQGNSA. CDR3: CASSRLAGTPYEQYF. In DNA form, the CDR3 reads TGTGCCAGCAGCCGACTAGCGGGAACCCCCTACGAGCAGTACTTC.

The rearrangement links TRBV12-5 to TRBJ2-7, with D possibly being TRBD1 (6 bases). In germline, CDR1 is LGHNT, CDR2 FRNRAP. V lost 2 bases to trimming and J lost 4 bases, with 18 bases between them. The CDR3 covers 16 residues. CDR3 amino acids: CASGLKDRDILYEQYF. Here the CDR3 DNA reads TGTGCTAGTGGTTTGAAAGACCGGGACATTTTATACGAGCAGTACTTC. The full variable domain, completed using reference TRBV12-5 and TRBJ2-7, is DARVTQTPRHKVTEMGQEVTMRCQPILGHNTVFWYRQTMMQGLELLAYFRNRAPLDDSGMPKDRFSAEMPDATLATLKIQPSEPRDSAVYFCASGLKDRDILYEQYFGPGTRLTVT.

This clone has only a few counts. The chain couples TRBV5-4 to TRBJ2-3, with 10 positions matching TRBD2. The CDR3 totals 15 residues. V shed 4 bases, J shed 0 bases, and the junction held 2 bases outside the gene matches. The V gene's germline CDR1 is SGHNT and CDR2 YYREEE (reference sequence). The CDR3 bases are TGTGCCAGCAGCAAGACTAGCGGGAGCACAGATACGCAGTATTTT. It specifies CASSKTSGSTDTQYF.

The sample holds a few counts of this clone. This chain links TRBV5-8 with TRBJ2-5; 7 bases fit TRBD1. The junction had 11 bases not matched to a gene; V was cut back by 4 bases and J by 2 bases. This CDR3 is built from 16 residues. Germline values: CDR1 SGHTS, CDR2 YDEGEE. The chain's CDR3 is CASSPGVETGQETQYF. CDR3 nucleotide sequence: TGTGCCAGCAGCCCAGGGGTCGAGACAGGGCAAGAGACCCAGTACTTC.

The chain links TRBV5-4 to TRBJ2-6; a weak D match, TRBD1 (5 bases). Germline V lookup: CDR1 SGHNT, CDR2 YYREEE (reference sequence). This CDR3 is 14 amino acids long. Trimming left V 9 bases short and J 1 base short, with 11 bases between. CDR3 DNA sequence: TGTGCCACCACGACAGTTTCTGGGGCCAACGTCCTGACTTTC. Its translation: CATTTVSGANVLTF.

A remark on this clone: The sample carries other DNA sequences with the same CDR3. The chain combines TRBV15 with TRBJ1-5; D is unresolved. Trimming removed 0 bases from V and 2 bases from J, with 5 bases in between. Germline V gene data show CDR1 as LNHNV and CDR2 as YYDKDF (reference sequence). There are 14 residues in the CDR3. The CDR3 bases are TGTGCCACCAGCAGAGATCAGGGCAATCAGCCCCAGCATTTT. This gives the protein CATSRDQGNQPQHF.

The gene calls are TRBV19 and TRBJ1-2; 9 bases align to TRBD1. With 5 bases clipped from V and 5 bases from J, the junction kept 6 bases outside the gene matches. Looked up from germline, CDR1 is LNHDA and CDR2 is SQIVND (reference sequence). There are 14 residues in the CDR3. The CDR3 region is CASSQGQGRYGYTF. The CDR3 DNA follows: TGTGCCAGTAGTCAGGGACAGGGTAGATATGGCTACACCTTC.

J is TRBJ2-1 and V is TRBV27, with a tentative D call TRBD2 (6 bases). The V end lost 5 bases, the J end lost 1 base, and 15 bases lay between the germline ends. The CDR3 has 16 amino acids. Germline V lookup: CDR1 MNHEY, CDR2 SMNVEV (reference sequence). CDR3 amino acids: CASSKLATRSYNEQFF. CDR3 DNA sequence: TGTGCCAGCAGTAAGCTAGCGACCCGATCCTACAATGAGCAGTTCTTC.